The next 20 T cell receptor beta chains were all read from a single sample in a study of identical twins. TCRdb ran MiXCR on the 5' RACE reads and lists one entry per CDR3 protein. Among around 1.7 million distinct CDR3 sequences listed, less than 35% were seen once. The specimen sequenced was cord blood. Receptor source: a newborn girl in good health.

This clonotype was observed a few times. The J gene is TRBJ1-5, the V gene TRBV7-2; D perhaps matches TRBD1 (5 bases). The V end was cut by 3 bases, the J end by 6 bases, with 9 bases between. Germline-derived CDR1 and CDR2 are SGHTA and FQGNSA. The CDR3 spans 13 residues. In DNA, the CDR3 is TGTGCCAGCAGCTTCGCGGGGGTTCAGCCCCAGCATTTT. Amino acid sequence: CASSFAGVQPQHF.

The table lists this clonotype with many counts. The chain couples TRBV15 to TRBJ2-1; D unresolved. From germline, CDR1 is LNHNV and CDR2 YYDKDF (reference sequence). This CDR3 is built from 15 residues. Between the trimmed V and J ends, which lost 0 bases and 2 bases, there was a span of 8 bases. Here the CDR3 reads CATSREGYPYNEQFF. CDR3 in DNA: TGTGCCACCAGCAGAGAGGGCTACCCCTACAATGAGCAGTTCTTC. The variable domain in full, completed from reference TRBV15 and TRBJ2-1, reads DAMVIQNPRYQVTQFGKPVTLSCSQTLNHNVMYWYQQKSSQAPKLLFHYYDKDFNNEADTPDNFQSRRPNTSFCFLDIRSPGLGDTAMYLCATSREGYPYNEQFFGPGTRLTVL.

V usage is TRBV20-1 and J usage is TRBJ2-3; D might be TRBD1 (5 bases). Between the trimmed V and J ends, which lost 3 bases and 4 bases, there was a span of 14 bases. This CDR3 region has 14 residues. Germline V gene data show CDR1 as DFQATT and CDR2 as SNEGSKA (reference sequence). CDR3 coding DNA: TGCAGTGCTAGTACCCGGGTGGGGCCAGATACGCAGTATTTT. This gives the protein CSASTRVGPDTQYF.

The table lists this clonotype with a count of one. The chain carries TRBV20-1 and TRBJ1-5; TRBD1 matches 7 bases. This CDR3 is built from 15 residues. V lost 5 bases and J lost 2; bases outside the gene matches: 9. CDR1 is DFQATT, CDR2 SNEGSKA, per germline (reference sequence). The chain's CDR3 is CSALPTGLGNQPQHF. The CDR3 bases are TGCAGTGCTCTCCCGACAGGGCTAGGCAATCAGCCCCAGCATTTT.

This chain connects TRBV20-1 to TRBJ2-2; D remains ambiguous. The CDR3 is made up of 13 amino acids. Per the germline V gene, CDR1 is DFQATT and CDR2 is SNEGSKA (reference sequence). The germline V and J ends were trimmed by 3 bases and 2 bases, with 7 bases remaining between them. The CDR3, as DNA: TGCAGTGCTAGGCGGCAAAACACCGGGGAGCTGTTTTTT. This sequence encodes CSARRQNTGELFF.

J is TRBJ1-2 and V is TRBV12-3 or TRBV12-4; possible D gene TRBD1, 6 bases. The V and J ends lost 1 base and 6 bases respectively, with 15 bases between them. The CDR3 spans 15 residues. The CDR3 protein is CASSLGPQGPHGYTF. The CDR3 DNA is TGTGCCAGCAGTTTAGGTCCACAGGGCCCCCATGGCTACACCTTC.

The chain employs TRBV20-1 and TRBJ2-3; the D is unclear. CDR3 size: 14 residues. Trimming cost V 5 bases and J 0 bases, with 12 bases left between them. Looked up from germline, CDR1 is DFQATT and CDR2 is SNEGSKA (reference sequence). CDR3 amino acids: CSAARAISTDTQYF. The CDR3 DNA sequence: TGCAGTGCTGCCCGGGCGATAAGCACAGATACGCAGTATTTT.

This clonotype was counted between two and nine times. This chain links TRBV24-1 with TRBJ2-7; TRBD2 aligns across 11 bases. The V gene's germline CDR1 is KGHDR and CDR2 SFDVKD. V shed 0 bases and J 5 bases; nucleotides not matched to a gene: 5. CDR3 length: 16 residues. The CDR3 DNA reads as TGTGCCACCAGTGATTTGTCTAGCGGGAGGAATCACGAGCAGTACTTC. Protein product: CATSDLSSGRNHEQYF.

This clonotype was detected a few times. This rearrangement joins TRBV20-1 to TRBJ1-1; D is possibly TRBD1 (5 bases). The germline V and J ends were trimmed by 4 bases and 5 bases, with 17 bases remaining between them. Per the germline V gene, CDR1 is DFQATT and CDR2 is SNEGSKA (reference sequence). The CDR3 is 14 residues long. CDR3 in DNA: TGCAGTGCTAAGGATTTGTGGGGGAGGACTGAAGCTTTCTTT. This gives the protein CSAKDLWGRTEAFF.

The chain employs TRBV20-1 and TRBJ2-7, with D uncertain. V lost 1 base to trimming and J lost 1 base, with 17 bases between them. CDR3 length: 16 residues. Per the germline V gene, CDR1 is DFQATT and CDR2 is SNEGSKA (reference sequence). CDR3: CSARVPQRGHSYEQYF. The CDR3 DNA sequence: TGCAGTGCTAGAGTCCCCCAGCGCGGTCATTCCTACGAGCAGTACTTC.

This clonotype was seen only a few times. This chain uses TRBV6-5 with TRBJ1-4, with a possible D match to TRBD1 (6 bases). CDR1 MNHEY and CDR2 SVGAGI come from the germline V gene. CDR3 length: 16 residues. The V and J ends lost 4 bases and 6 bases respectively, with 18 bases between them. CDR3 sequence: CASSLQTGRLDEKLFF. DNA of the CDR3: TGTGCCAGCAGTTTACAAACAGGGAGGTTAGATGAAAAACTGTTTTTT.

This chain connects TRBV7-6 to TRBJ1-1, with D uncertain. Germline lookup yields CDR1 SGHVS and CDR2 FNYEAQ. Trimming cost V 1 base and J 1 base, with 10 bases left between them. This CDR3 comprises 15 residues. In nucleotides, the CDR3 is TGTGCCAGCAGCTTAGGCGGTGCCGCGAACACTGAAGCTTTCTTT. This codes for CASSLGGAANTEAFF.

The J gene is TRBJ1-2, the V gene TRBV25-1, with 7 bases matching TRBD1. After removal of 5 bases from V and 4 bases from J, the junction contained 10 bases not matched to a gene. Germline V gives CDR1 MGHDK, CDR2 SYGVNS. The CDR3 runs 15 residues. The CDR3 is CASSPQGTASYGYTF. The CDR3 nucleotides read TGTGCCAGCAGTCCACAGGGGACAGCTAGCTATGGCTACACCTTC.

CDR3 DNA sequence: TGTGCCTGGAATCTACCAGGGATCCTCTACGAGCAGTACTTC. Translated: CAWNLPGILYEQYF. The gene calls are TRBV30 and TRBJ2-7, with a weak D call TRBD1 (5 bases). Germline values: CDR1 GTSNPN, CDR2 SVGIG (reference sequence). The V and J ends lost 4 bases and 3 bases respectively, with 16 bases between them. The CDR3 extends over 14 amino acids.

This clonotype came up a few times. This chain links TRBV6-5 with TRBJ2-7, with TRBD1 identical over 12 bases. This CDR3 has 14 amino acids. Germline CDR1 reads MNHEY; CDR2 reads SVGAGI. The J segment lost 7 bases and the V segment lost 2 bases, leaving 3 bases of the junction unmatched. CDR3: CASSYGTGGNEQYF. Written as DNA, the CDR3 is TGTGCCAGCAGTTACGGGACAGGGGGCAATGAGCAGTACTTC.

The J gene is TRBJ2-3, the V gene TRBV5-1; D is undetermined. With 4 bases removed from V and 6 bases from J, the gap between germline ends came to 15 bases. CDR3 length equals 14 residues. CDR1 is SGHRS, CDR2 YFSETQ, per germline. DNA for the CDR3: TGCGCCAGCAGCCCCCTGGACCGCCGTGATACGCAGTATTTT. It encodes CASSPLDRRDTQYF.

This clonotype was counted between two and nine times. This chain links TRBV3-1 with TRBJ2-5, with TRBD1 matching 7 bases. V gave up 4 bases and J gave up 4 bases; unmatched junction bases: 3. The CDR3 has 13 residues. The germline gives CDR1 LGHDT, CDR2 YNNKEL (reference sequence). The CDR3 here is CASSLGTAETQYF. The CDR3 DNA reads as TGTGCCAGCAGCCTAGGGACAGCAGAGACCCAGTACTTC.

This clonotype was seen more than once but under ten times. The CDR3 DNA follows: TGCGCCAGCAGCTTGGATGCCCCAGGGAGGGGACGCTACTATGGCTACACCTTC. Translation gives CASSLDAPGRGRYYGYTF. The chain uses TRBV5-1 and TRBJ1-2; the D gene is possibly TRBD1 (5 bases). The CDR3 is made up of 18 amino acids. With 0 bases removed from V and 3 bases from J, the gap between germline ends came to 21 bases. Germline CDR1 reads SGHRS; CDR2 reads YFSETQ.

The table lists this clonotype with a few counts. The chain combines TRBV20-1 with TRBJ2-3; D is unclear. The germline CDR1 and CDR2 sequences are DFQATT and SNEGSKA (reference sequence). Trimming left V 6 bases short and J 3 bases short, with 22 bases between. The length of the CDR3 is 16 residues. The CDR3 sequence is CSAPRPGTFRTDTQYF. CDR3 DNA sequence: TGCAGTGCCCCGCGCCCCGGCACTTTCCGGACAGATACGCAGTATTTT.

This clonotype was counted a few times. The chain recombines TRBV4-2 with TRBJ1-4; D is possibly TRBD1 (5 bases). Per the germline V gene, CDR1 is LGHNA and CDR2 is YNFKEQ. The CDR3 runs 16 residues. V was pared by 0 bases and J by 3 bases, with 11 bases between. The CDR3 loop is CASSQDPGRSNEKLFF. The CDR3 nucleotides are TGTGCCAGCAGCCAAGACCCGGGACGGTCTAATGAAAAACTGTTTTTT.